This T cell receptor (beta chain) was sequenced for a study of blood T cell repertoires in COVID-19. About the research overall: Samples came from the United States, Italy and Spain, spanning acute and convalescent COVID-19. PBMCs, B-cell-depleted T cells, or T cells were the source of the cDNA or gDNA that made up the material.

While infection was still active, Seattle patients were enrolled and then followed longitudinally. The CDR3 has 14 residues. V lost 10 bases, J lost 1 base, and 17 bases lay in between. Under the authors' procedure: Cell counts per sample came from amplifying reference gene primers. The repertoire was sequenced with immunoSEQ multiplex PCR; TCRdb's copy has only in-frame clones and lacks some. The V and J calls and clone size are taken from that table; D and trimming were inferred from the DNA. The profile shows approximately 500,000 clones, roughly nine tenths of them singletons. Sequencing was carried out using peripheral blood. The clonotype was recovered from a woman between 50 and 59 years old with COVID-19, enrolled during active disease. The V call is TRBV5-7, the J call TRBJ2-5, with D perhaps TRBD2 (6 bases). TRBV5-7 is given ORF status, its function remaining uncertain. The CDR3 region is CAPRVADLQETQYF. As DNA, the CDR3 is TGTGCCCCCAGGGTAGCGGACCTCCAAGAGACCCAGTACTTC.